This entry lists 14 T cell receptor beta chains sequenced from one sample in a study of blood T cell repertoires in COVID-19. Sequencing was performed with immunoSEQ multiplex PCR; in TCRdb, only in-frame clones are kept and a portion is missing. There are tens of thousands of clones in the sample; 70% to 90% occur only once, and approximately 60% lies in the top ten. Sequencing used peripheral blood. These receptor sequences come from a man aged 70-80 years with acute or convalescent COVID-19.

V gene TRBV29-1 combines with J gene TRBJ2-7, with a weak D call TRBD1 (5 bases). This CDR3 has 13 amino acids. Germline V gene data show CDR1 as SQVTM and CDR2 as ANQGSEA. V was clipped by 7 bases and J by 6 bases, with 19 bases between them. CDR3 nucleotides: TGCAGCGCCCAACCGACAGATTTAGGCGAGCAGTACTTC. Translation gives CSAQPTDLGEQYF.

The V and J genes are TRBV11-3 and TRBJ2-7, with D unresolved. The CDR3 sequence is 13 residues long. Germline V gene data show CDR1 as SGHNT and CDR2 as YENEEA. Between the trimmed V and J ends, which lost 2 bases and 3 bases, there was a span of 8 bases. The CDR3 sequence is CASSLYDNYEQYF. DNA of the CDR3: TGTGCCAGCAGCTTATATGACAACTACGAGCAGTACTTC.

This chain joins TRBV30 and TRBJ2-7; perhaps TRBD1 as D (5 bases). The germline CDR1 and CDR2 sequences are GTSNPN and SVGIG (reference sequence). V was shortened by 2 bases and J by 2 bases, with 16 bases between the two germline ends. There are 15 residues in the CDR3. DNA of the CDR3: TGTGCCTGGAGTCCTCGGGTAGGGGAAACCTACGAGCAGTACTTC. Translated, it gives CAWSPRVGETYEQYF.

This clone was counted a single time. Here the CDR3 DNA reads TGTGCCACCAGCATGCTTAGCGGGGGGGACACAGATACGCAGTATTTT. It yields the protein CATSMLSGGDTDTQYF. This chain uses TRBV15 with TRBJ2-3, with 11 nucleotides matching TRBD2. Trimming took 4 bases from V and 2 from J; bases not matched to a gene: 5. Germline V gene sequence: CDR1 LNHNV, CDR2 YYDKDF (reference sequence). There are 16 residues in the CDR3.

This clone was observed a handful of times. The gene calls are TRBV7-3 and TRBJ2-2, with a tentative D call TRBD2 (6 bases). CDR1 is SGHTA, CDR2 FQGTGA, per germline. The CDR3 totals 14 residues. Trimming pared 3 bases from V and 5 bases from J, leaving 10 bases between. For the CDR3, the DNA is TGTGCCAGCAGCTTGACGGGGAGGACCGGGGAGCTGTTTTTT. It is translated as CASSLTGRTGELFF.

This clone was picked up many times. The gene calls are TRBV29-1 and TRBJ1-1, with a weak D call TRBD1 (5 bases). Germline values: CDR1 SQVTM, CDR2 ANQGSEA. Between the trimmed V and J ends, which lost 7 bases and 0 bases, there was a span of 15 bases. CDR3 length: 14 residues. The CDR3 nucleotides are TGCAGCGCCCTAAGCAGGGTTATGAACACTGAAGCTTTCTTT. The encoded protein is CSALSRVMNTEAFF.

The chain recombines TRBV7-8 with TRBJ1-1; possibly TRBD1 for D (6 bases). Looked up from germline, CDR1 is SGHVS and CDR2 is FQNEAQ. This CDR3 contains 15 residues. Trimming shortened V by 2 bases and J by 0 bases, and 10 bases separated the two germline ends. The CDR3: CASSLRGAMNTEAFF. CDR3 DNA: TGTGCCAGCAGCTTACGGGGGGCGATGAACACTGAAGCTTTCTTT.

This chain connects TRBV6-2 or TRBV6-3 to TRBJ2-1, with D maybe TRBD1 (6 bases). Per germline, CDR1 MNHEY and CDR2 SVGEGT. The V and J ends lost 6 bases and 0 bases respectively, with 9 bases between them. The CDR3 length is 14 residues. CDR3 DNA: TGTGCCAGCAGCTCACAGGGCTCCTACAATGAGCAGTTCTTC. It encodes CASSSQGSYNEQFF.

This chain links TRBV7-2 with TRBJ1-6; 7 bases are shared with TRBD1. The germline V gene has CDR1 SGHTA and CDR2 FQGNSA. The J segment lost 10 bases and the V segment lost 5 bases, leaving 11 bases of the junction unmatched. This CDR3 contains 15 residues. DNA of the CDR3: TGTGCCAGCAGCCAATCCACAGGGGAAGGCTCACCCCTCCACTTT. Translating gives CASSQSTGEGSPLHF.

The chain combines TRBV5-1 with TRBJ2-5; TRBD1 is a possible D gene (5 bases). Trimming pared 0 bases from V and 4 bases from J, leaving 10 bases between. This CDR3 is built from 14 residues. The germline gives CDR1 SGHRS, CDR2 YFSETQ. CDR3 in amino acids: CASSLEGQLETQYF. The CDR3 coding sequence is TGCGCCAGCAGCTTGGAGGGGCAGCTAGAGACCCAGTACTTC.

J is TRBJ2-3 and V is TRBV7-2; unclear D gene. V lost 8 bases and J lost 0, with 9 bases in between. Germline V gene data show CDR1 as SGHTA and CDR2 as FQGNSA. CDR3 length: 13 residues. The CDR3: CASVWASTDTQYF. In DNA form, the CDR3 reads TGTGCCAGCGTATGGGCTAGCACAGATACGCAGTATTTT.

CDR3 DNA sequence: TGCAGCGTTGAACGAAGCGGGACTTACTACGAGCAGTACTTC. This sequence encodes CSVERSGTYYEQYF. This chain joins TRBV29-1 and TRBJ2-7; 7 bases are a match to TRBD2. With V trimmed by 2 bases and J by 3 bases, 7 bases remained unmatched. The CDR3 loop spans 14 amino acids. Per the germline V gene, CDR1 is SQVTM and CDR2 is ANQGSEA.

The chain uses TRBV7-2 and TRBJ1-4; D unclear. The CDR3 extends over 12 amino acids. Trimming pared 8 bases from V and 8 bases from J, leaving 12 bases between. Germline-derived CDR1 and CDR2 are SGHTA and FQGNSA. The CDR3 bases are TGTGCCAGCTCCCTCGCTGCGGAAAAACTGTTTTTT. Its translation is CASSLAAEKLFF. Together with reference TRBV7-2 and TRBJ1-4, the CDR3 gives the full variable domain: GAGVSQSPSNKVTEKGKDVELRCDPISGHTALYWYRQSLGQGLEFLIYFQGNSAPDKSGLPSDRFSAERTGGSVSTLTIQRTQQEDSAVYLCASSLAAEKLFFGSGTQLSVL.

The V and J genes are TRBV6-5 and TRBJ2-2; D is ambiguous. Trimming shortened V by 0 bases and J by 5 bases, and 13 bases separated the two germline ends. Looked up from germline, CDR1 is MNHEY and CDR2 is SVGAGI. CDR3 length equals 16 residues. CDR3 nucleotides: TGTGCCAGCAGTTACTCAGCCCTTCAGGAAACCGGGGAGCTGTTTTTT. It specifies CASSYSALQETGELFF.